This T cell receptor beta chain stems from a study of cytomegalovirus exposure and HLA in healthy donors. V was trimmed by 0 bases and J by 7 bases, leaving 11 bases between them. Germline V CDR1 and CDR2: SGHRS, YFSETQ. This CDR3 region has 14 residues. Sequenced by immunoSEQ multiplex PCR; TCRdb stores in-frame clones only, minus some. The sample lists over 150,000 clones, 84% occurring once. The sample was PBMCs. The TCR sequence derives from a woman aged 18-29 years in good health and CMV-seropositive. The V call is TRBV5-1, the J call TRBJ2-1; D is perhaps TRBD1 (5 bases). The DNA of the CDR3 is TGCGCCAGCAGCTTGGGGGGCCGTAAAAATGAGCAGTTCTTC. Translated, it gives CASSLGGRKNEQFF.